This record looks at one TCR beta chain sequence and its context. This sample is drawn from a study of shared clonotypes between healthy human individuals. Study-level background: Per-donor plates numbered three CD4 naive, three CD4 memory, two CD8 naive and one CD8 memory.

Trimming stripped 9 bases from V and 2 bases from J, with 11 bases between. This CDR3 comprises 12 residues. Germline-derived CDR1 and CDR2 are SNHLY and FYNNEI. The protocol was immunoSEQ multiplex PCR, while the TCRdb copy is restricted to in-frame clones and leaves out a portion. This table has 1.6 million or so clones, approximately 98.5% appearing once. V gene TRBV2 combines with J gene TRBJ2-7; D is uncertain. The sample was naive CD4+ T cells sorted from blood. The subset here: CD45RA+ positively selected. This TCR derives from a man younger than 40 in good health. The CDR3 DNA sequence: TGTGCCAGTCGGGTAGGGCCCTACGAGCAGTACTTC. Translating it yields CASRVGPYEQYF.